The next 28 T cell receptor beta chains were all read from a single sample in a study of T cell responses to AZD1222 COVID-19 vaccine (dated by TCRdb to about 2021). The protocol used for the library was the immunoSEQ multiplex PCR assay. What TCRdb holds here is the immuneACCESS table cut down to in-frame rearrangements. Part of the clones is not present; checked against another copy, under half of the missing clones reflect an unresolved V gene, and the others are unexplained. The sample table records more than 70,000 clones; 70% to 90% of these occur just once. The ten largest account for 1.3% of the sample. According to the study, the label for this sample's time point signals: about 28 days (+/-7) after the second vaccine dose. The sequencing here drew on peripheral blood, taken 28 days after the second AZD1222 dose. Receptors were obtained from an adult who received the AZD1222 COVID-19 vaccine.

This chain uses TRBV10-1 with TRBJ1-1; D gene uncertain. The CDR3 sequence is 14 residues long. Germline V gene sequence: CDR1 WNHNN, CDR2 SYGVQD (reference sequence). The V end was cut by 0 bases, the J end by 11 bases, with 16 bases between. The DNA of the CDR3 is TGCGCCAGCAGTGAGTCAAACAGCCTCGGAGGTGCTTTCTTT. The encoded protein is CASSESNSLGGAFF.

The chain's CDR3 is CASSLGTLALYNEQFF. The CDR3 DNA is TGTGCCAGCAGCTTAGGAACCCTAGCGCTTTACAATGAGCAGTTCTTC. The chain joins TRBV7-2 to TRBJ2-1; D perhaps matches TRBD2 (6 bases). The CDR3 is 16 amino acids. CDR1 and CDR2 from the germline V gene are SGHTA and FQGNSA. V lost 1 base and J 4 bases, leaving 14 bases between the germline ends.

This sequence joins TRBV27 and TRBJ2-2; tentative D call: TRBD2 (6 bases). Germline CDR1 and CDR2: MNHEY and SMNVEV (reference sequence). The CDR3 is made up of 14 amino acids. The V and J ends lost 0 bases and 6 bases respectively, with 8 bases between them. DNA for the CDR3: TGTGCCAGCAGTTTATCGGGAGGCGCCGGGGAGCTGTTTTTT. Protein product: CASSLSGGAGELFF.

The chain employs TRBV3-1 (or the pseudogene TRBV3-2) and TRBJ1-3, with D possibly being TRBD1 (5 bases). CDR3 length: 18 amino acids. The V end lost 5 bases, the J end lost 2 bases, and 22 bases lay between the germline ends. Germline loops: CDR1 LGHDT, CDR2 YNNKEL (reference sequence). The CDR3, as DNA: TGTGCCAGCAGCTCGACGGGACTTCATTTTTCCACTGGAAACACCATATATTTT. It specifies CASSSTGLHFSTGNTIYF.

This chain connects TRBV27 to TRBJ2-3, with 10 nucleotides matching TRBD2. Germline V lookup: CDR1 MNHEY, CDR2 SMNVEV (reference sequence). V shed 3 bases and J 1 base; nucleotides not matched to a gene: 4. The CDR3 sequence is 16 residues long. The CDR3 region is CASSLKGTSGTDTQYF. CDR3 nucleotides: TGTGCCAGCAGTTTGAAGGGGACTAGCGGCACAGATACGCAGTATTTT.

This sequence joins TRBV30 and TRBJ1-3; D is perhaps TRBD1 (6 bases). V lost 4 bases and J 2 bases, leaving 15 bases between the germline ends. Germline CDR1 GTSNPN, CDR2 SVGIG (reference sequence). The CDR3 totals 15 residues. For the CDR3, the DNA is TGTGCCTGGACCGGCCCCGGGGGCCCTGGAAACACCATATATTTT. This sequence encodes CAWTGPGGPGNTIYF.

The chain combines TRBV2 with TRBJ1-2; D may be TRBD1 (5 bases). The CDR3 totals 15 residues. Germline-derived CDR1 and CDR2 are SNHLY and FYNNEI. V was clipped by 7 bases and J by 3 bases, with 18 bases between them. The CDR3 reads CASTPRVWGDYGYTF. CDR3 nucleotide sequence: TGTGCCAGCACCCCGAGGGTGTGGGGGGACTATGGCTACACCTTC.

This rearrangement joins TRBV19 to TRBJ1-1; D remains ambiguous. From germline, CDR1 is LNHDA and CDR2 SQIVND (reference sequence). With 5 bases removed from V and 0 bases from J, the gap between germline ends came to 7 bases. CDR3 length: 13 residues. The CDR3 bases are TGTGCCAGTAGTCCCCTATTGAACACTGAAGCTTTCTTT. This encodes CASSPLLNTEAFF.

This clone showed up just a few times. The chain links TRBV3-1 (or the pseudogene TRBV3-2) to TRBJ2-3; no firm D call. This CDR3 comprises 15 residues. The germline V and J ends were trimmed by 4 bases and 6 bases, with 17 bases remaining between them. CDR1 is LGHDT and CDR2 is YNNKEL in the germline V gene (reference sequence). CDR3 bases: TGTGCCAGCAGCCCGAAGGGCATCGAGGTGGATACGCAGTATTTT. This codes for CASSPKGIEVDTQYF.

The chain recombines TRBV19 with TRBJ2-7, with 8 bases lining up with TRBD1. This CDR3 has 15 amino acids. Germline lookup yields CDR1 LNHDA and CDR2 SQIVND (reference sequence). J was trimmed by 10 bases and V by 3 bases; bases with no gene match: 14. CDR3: CASSIEFQGASGQYF. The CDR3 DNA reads TGTGCCAGTAGTATTGAATTTCAGGGGGCCAGCGGTCAGTACTTC.

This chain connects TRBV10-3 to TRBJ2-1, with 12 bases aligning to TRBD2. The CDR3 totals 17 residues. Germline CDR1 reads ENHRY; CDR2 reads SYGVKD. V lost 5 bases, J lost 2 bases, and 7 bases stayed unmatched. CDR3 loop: CAISQGLAGRPYNEQFF. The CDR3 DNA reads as TGTGCCATCAGTCAGGGACTAGCGGGCCGACCCTACAATGAGCAGTTCTTC.

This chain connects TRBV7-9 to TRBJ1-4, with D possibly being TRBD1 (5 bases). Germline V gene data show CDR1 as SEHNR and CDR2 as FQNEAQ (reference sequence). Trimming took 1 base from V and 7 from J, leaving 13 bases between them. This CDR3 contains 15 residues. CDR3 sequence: CASSLVGAVGEKLFF. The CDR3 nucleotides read TGTGCCAGCAGCTTAGTTGGGGCGGTGGGTGAAAAACTGTTTTTT.

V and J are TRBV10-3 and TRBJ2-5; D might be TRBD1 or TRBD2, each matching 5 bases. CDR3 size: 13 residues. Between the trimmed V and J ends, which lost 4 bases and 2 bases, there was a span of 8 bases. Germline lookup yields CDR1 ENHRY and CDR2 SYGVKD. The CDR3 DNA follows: TGTGCCATCAGTGGGGACGGACAAGAGACCCAGTACTTC. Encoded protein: CAISGDGQETQYF.

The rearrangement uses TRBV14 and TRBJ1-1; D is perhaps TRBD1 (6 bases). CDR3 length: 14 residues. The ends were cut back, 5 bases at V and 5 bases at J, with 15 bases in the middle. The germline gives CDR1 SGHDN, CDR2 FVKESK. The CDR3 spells CASSYSQGRTEAFF. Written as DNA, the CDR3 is TGTGCCAGCAGCTATTCTCAGGGGAGGACTGAAGCTTTCTTT.

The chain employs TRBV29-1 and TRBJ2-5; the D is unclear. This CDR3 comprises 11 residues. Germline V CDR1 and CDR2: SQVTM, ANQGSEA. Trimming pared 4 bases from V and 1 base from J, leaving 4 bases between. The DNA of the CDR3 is TGCAGCGTTGCCAGCCAAGAGACCCAGTACTTC. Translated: CSVASQETQYF. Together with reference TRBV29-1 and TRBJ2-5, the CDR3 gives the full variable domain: SAVISQKPSRDICQRGTSLTIQCQVDSQVTMMFWYRQQPGQSLTLIATANQGSEATYESGFVIDKFPISRPNLTFSTLTVSNMSPEDSSIYLCSVASQETQYFGPGTRLLVL.

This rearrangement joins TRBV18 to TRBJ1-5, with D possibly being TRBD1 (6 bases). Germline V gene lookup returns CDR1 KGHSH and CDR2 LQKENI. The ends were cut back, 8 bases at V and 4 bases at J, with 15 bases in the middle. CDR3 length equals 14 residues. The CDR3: CASAEGGDNQPQHF. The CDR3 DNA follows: TGTGCCAGCGCCGAGGGGGGGGATAATCAGCCCCAGCATTTT.

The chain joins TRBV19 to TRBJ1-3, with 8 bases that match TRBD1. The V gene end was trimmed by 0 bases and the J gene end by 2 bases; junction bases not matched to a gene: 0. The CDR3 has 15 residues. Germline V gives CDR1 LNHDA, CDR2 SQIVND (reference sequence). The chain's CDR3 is CASSIEDRAGNTIYF. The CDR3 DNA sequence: TGTGCCAGTAGTATAGAGGACAGGGCTGGAAACACCATATATTTT.

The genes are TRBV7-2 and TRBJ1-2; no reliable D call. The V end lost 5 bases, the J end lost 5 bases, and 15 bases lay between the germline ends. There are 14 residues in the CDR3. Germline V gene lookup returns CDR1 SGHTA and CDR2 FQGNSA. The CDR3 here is CASSLRAADYGYTF. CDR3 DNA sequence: TGTGCCAGCAGCCTGCGGGCGGCAGATTATGGCTACACCTTC.

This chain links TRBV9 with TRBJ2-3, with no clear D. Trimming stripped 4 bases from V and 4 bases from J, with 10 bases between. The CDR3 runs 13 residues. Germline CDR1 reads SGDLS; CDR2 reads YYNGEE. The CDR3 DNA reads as TGTGCCAGCAGCCCTCCCCCGTCAGATACGCAGTATTTT. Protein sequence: CASSPPPSDTQYF.

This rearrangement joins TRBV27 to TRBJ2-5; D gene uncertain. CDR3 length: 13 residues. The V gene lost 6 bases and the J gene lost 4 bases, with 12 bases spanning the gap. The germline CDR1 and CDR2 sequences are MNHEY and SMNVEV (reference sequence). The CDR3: CASSLRVRETQYF. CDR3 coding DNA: TGTGCCAGCAGCCTCCGGGTGCGAGAGACCCAGTACTTC.

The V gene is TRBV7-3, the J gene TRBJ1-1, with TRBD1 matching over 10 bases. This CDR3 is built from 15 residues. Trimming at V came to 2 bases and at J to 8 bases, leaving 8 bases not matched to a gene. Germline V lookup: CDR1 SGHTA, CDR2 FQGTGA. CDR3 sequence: CASSLLPGQGQEAFF. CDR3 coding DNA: TGTGCCAGCAGCTTACTCCCGGGACAGGGGCAAGAAGCTTTCTTT.

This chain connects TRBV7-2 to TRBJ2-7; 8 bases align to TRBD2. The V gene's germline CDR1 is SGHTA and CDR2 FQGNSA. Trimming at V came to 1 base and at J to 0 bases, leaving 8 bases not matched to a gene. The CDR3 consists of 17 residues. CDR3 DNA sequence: TGTGCCAGCAGCTTAGATTTTGCGGGAGGAAACTCCTACGAGCAGTACTTC. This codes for CASSLDFAGGNSYEQYF.

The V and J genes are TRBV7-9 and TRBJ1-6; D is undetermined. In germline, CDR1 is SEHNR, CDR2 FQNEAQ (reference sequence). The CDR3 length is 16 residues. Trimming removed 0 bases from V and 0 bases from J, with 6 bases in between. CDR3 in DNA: TGTGCCAGCAGCTTAGCACAGAGCTCCTATAATTCACCCCTCCACTTT. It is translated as CASSLAQSSYNSPLHF. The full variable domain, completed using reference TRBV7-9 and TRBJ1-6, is DTGVSQNPRHKITKRGQNVTFRCDPISEHNRLYWYRQTLGQGPEFLTYFQNEAQLEKSRLLSDRFSAERPKGSFSTLEIQRTEQGDSAMYLCASSLAQSSYNSPLHFGNGTRLTVT.

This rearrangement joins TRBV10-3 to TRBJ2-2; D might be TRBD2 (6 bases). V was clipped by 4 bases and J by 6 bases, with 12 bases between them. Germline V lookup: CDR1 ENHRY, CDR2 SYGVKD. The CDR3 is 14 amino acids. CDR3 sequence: CAISGASDPGELFF. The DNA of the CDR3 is TGTGCCATCAGTGGGGCTAGCGACCCCGGGGAGCTGTTTTTT.

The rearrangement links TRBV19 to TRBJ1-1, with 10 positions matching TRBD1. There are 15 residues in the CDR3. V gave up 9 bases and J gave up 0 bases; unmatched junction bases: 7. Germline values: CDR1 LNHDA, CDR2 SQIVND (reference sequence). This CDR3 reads CASRTGGKVNTEAFF. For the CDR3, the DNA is TGTGCCAGCCGGACAGGGGGGAAGGTGAACACTGAAGCTTTCTTT. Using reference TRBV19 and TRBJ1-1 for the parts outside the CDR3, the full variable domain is DGGITQSPKYLFRKEGQNVTLSCEQNLNHDAMYWYRQDPGQGLRLIYYSQIVNDFQKGDIAEGYSVSREKKESFPLTVTSAQKNPTAFYLCASRTGGKVNTEAFFGQGTRLTVV.

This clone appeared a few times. The CDR3 is CASSRGQDKTQYF. CDR3 bases: TGTGCCAGCAGCCGTGGACAGGATAAGACCCAGTACTTC. This rearrangement joins TRBV6-5 to TRBJ2-5; 7 bases fit TRBD1. V shed 6 bases, J shed 6 bases, and the junction held 7 bases outside the gene matches. The germline gives CDR1 MNHEY, CDR2 SVGAGI. The length of the CDR3 is 13 residues.

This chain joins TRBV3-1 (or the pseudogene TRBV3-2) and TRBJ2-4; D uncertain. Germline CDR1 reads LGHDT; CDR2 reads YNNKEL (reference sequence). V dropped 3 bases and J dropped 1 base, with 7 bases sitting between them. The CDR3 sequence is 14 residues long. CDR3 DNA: TGTGCCAGCAGCCAGCAACACGCCAAAAACATTCAGTACTTC. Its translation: CASSQQHAKNIQYF.

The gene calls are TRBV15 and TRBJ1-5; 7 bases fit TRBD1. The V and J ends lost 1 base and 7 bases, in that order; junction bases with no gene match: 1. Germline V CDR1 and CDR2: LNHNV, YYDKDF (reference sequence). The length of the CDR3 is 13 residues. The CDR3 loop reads CATSRAGGQPQHF. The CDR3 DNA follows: TGTGCCACCAGCAGAGCAGGGGGGCAGCCCCAGCATTTT.